These T cell receptor beta chains were read from a single sample in a study of T cell responses to AZD1222 COVID-19 vaccine. Profiling relied on immunoSEQ multiplex PCR, and the TCRdb table lists in-frame clones only, not all of them. The profile shows 150,000 to 200,000 clones, 85% to 95% of them singletons. Sequenced here: peripheral blood, sampled on day 0 of AZD1222 vaccination. The receptor set was obtained from an adult in good health. Each CDR3 is given with its conserved first and last residue. A D gene is named only where the DNA matches it firmly. For some rows the clone size is stated as once, few or many, or as a class when expanded; others skip it.

V	D	J	size	DNA	CDR3
TRBV7-9	TRBD2	TRBJ2-7	-	TGTGCCGGCGGACTAGCGGATGTCGAGCAGTACTTC	CAGGLADVEQYF
TRBV6-5	-	TRBJ2-7	-	TGTGCCAGCAGCGACCCCGGGACCCCGGCCTACGAGCAGTACTTC	CASSDPGTPAYEQYF
TRBV5-1	-	TRBJ2-3	-	TGCGCCAGCAGCTCTACCGATCGCACAGATACGCAGTATTTT	CASSSTDRTDTQYF
TRBV6-4	-	TRBJ1-1	-	TGTGCCAGCAGTGACGGCGGGGGCGGCGGCACTGAAGCTTTCTTT	CASSDGGGGGTEAFF
TRBV24-1	-	TRBJ1-2	-	TGTGCCACCCGTGGAGGGGGGGCAGGGGGCTACACCTTC	CATRGGGAGGYTF
TRBV28	TRBD1	TRBJ2-7	-	TGTGCCAGCCTGACTTCCTGGGGACAGGGATCCCGCGAGCAGTACTTC	CASLTSWGQGSREQYF
TRBV6-5	-	TRBJ2-7	-	TGTGCCAGCAGTCATGTCCCGGGGTCTTACGAGCAGTACTTC	CASSHVPGSYEQYF
TRBV10-2	-	TRBJ1-2	-	TGCGCCAGCAGTGTAGGCACAGCGAACTATGGCTACACCTTC	CASSVGTANYGYTF
TRBV30	-	TRBJ1-3	-	TGTGCCTGGAGCCTCCCTTGGGGAACTGGAAACACCATATATTTT	CAWSLPWGTGNTIYF
TRBV30	-	TRBJ1-3	-	TGTGCCTGGGGCCGCGGAAACACCATATATTTT	CAWGRGNTIYF
TRBV6-2/TRBV6-3	TRBD1	TRBJ2-7	-	TGTGCCAGCAGCCGGTCAGGGGACAGGGGCACCTACGAGCAGTACTTC	CASSRSGDRGTYEQYF
TRBV5-8	-	TRBJ1-3	-	TGTGCCAGCAGCTCGGGACTCTTCTCGGCTGGAAACACCATATATTTT	CASSSGLFSAGNTIYF
TRBV27	-	TRBJ1-1	-	TGTGCCAGCAGTCCCTGGACCTCGGACGCTGAAGCTTTCTTT	CASSPWTSDAEAFF
TRBV5-6	-	TRBJ1-3	-	TGTGCCAGCAGCTTGACAGGGTCCGGAGGCCTATATTTT	CASSLTGSGGLYF
TRBV19	-	TRBJ1-4	few	TGTGCCAGTAGACTAGACAGAGCAACTAATGAAAAACTGTTTTTT	CASRLDRATNEKLFF
TRBV19	-	TRBJ1-2	-	TGTGCCAGTAGTATAGTTCCCCCAGGCAACTATGGCTACACCTTC	CASSIVPPGNYGYTF
TRBV25-1	-	TRBJ1-2	-	TGTGCCAGCACCTCTCTGGACGGAGATGGCTACACCTTC	CASTSLDGDGYTF
TRBV27	-	TRBJ1-5	-	TGTGCCAGCAGTTTGGAAGGGTATGGCAATCAGCCCCAGCATTTT	CASSLEGYGNQPQHF
TRBV25-1	-	TRBJ1-1	few	TGTGCCAGCAGTACAGGGTCGGACTACACTGAAGCTTTCTTT	CASSTGSDYTEAFF
TRBV29-1	-	TRBJ1-2	-	TGCAGCGTTGTCGGACTGAACTCCAACTATGGCTACACCTTC	CSVVGLNSNYGYTF
TRBV6-6	TRBD1	TRBJ1-2	once	TGTGCCAGCAGCCTGGGACAGGGAGTCTATGGCTACACCTTC	CASSLGQGVYGYTF
TRBV6-5	TRBD1	TRBJ1-6	-	TGTGCCAGCAGTTACGACAGGGGGGATTCACCCCTCCACTTT	CASSYDRGDSPLHF
TRBV18	TRBD1	TRBJ2-4	-	TGTGCCAGCTCACCTCTAGGACAGGGGGCAAACATTCAGTACTTC	CASSPLGQGANIQYF
TRBV4-1	-	TRBJ1-1	-	TGCGCCAGCAGCCAAGTTGGGGGATTGAGCACTGAAGCTTTCTTT	CASSQVGGLSTEAFF
TRBV2	TRBD1	TRBJ2-6	-	TGTGCCAGGGGACAGGGGGCTAGCTCTGGGGCCAACGTCCTGACTTTC	CARGQGASSGANVLTF
TRBV5-6	-	TRBJ2-2	-	TGTGCCAGCAGCTTGAGCAGAGGGGCGAACACCGGGGAGCTGTTTTTT	CASSLSRGANTGELFF
TRBV14	-	TRBJ1-1	-	TGTGCCAGCAGCCAAGGAAGGCTGGGAGCTTTCTTT	CASSQGRLGAFF
TRBV5-1	-	TRBJ2-1	-	TGCGCCAGCAGCCCCCATGAAGGTCCTACCTACAATGAGCAGTTCTTC	CASSPHEGPTYNEQFF
TRBV5-1	-	TRBJ2-6	-	TGCGCCAGCAGCTTGAGGAGTGCTGGGGCCAACGTCCTGACTTTC	CASSLRSAGANVLTF
TRBV7-9	-	TRBJ2-7	-	TGTGCCAGCAGCCTAATGGGGGGCTACGAGCAGTACTTC	CASSLMGGYEQYF
TRBV5-4	TRBD1	TRBJ2-1	once	TGTGCCAGCTCGAGGACAGGGGACAATGAGCAGTTCTTC	CASSRTGDNEQFF
TRBV6-6	-	TRBJ2-5	-	TGTGCCAGCAGTTACGGGGAGACCCAGTACTTC	CASSYGETQYF
TRBV3-1/TRBV3-2	-	TRBJ2-5	-	TGTGCCAGCAGCCAAGAAGTCGGAATAGAGACCCAGTACTTC	CASSQEVGIETQYF
TRBV2	TRBD2	TRBJ2-7	-	TGTGCCAGCAGTTCTCAGACTAGCGGGAACTACTACGAGCAGTACTTC	CASSSQTSGNYYEQYF
TRBV27	TRBD1	TRBJ2-7	few	TGTGCCAGCAGTTTTTCTCACTCGACAGGGGTGGGCGAGCAGTACTTC	CASSFSHSTGVGEQYF
TRBV4-1	-	TRBJ2-2	-	TGCGCCAGCAGCCCCCGTGAGACGACGAACACCGGGGAGCTGTTTTTT	CASSPRETTNTGELFF
TRBV6-5	-	TRBJ2-3	-	TGTGCCAGCCACCCGACTACAGATACGCAGTATTTT	CASHPTTDTQYF
TRBV12-3/TRBV12-4	-	TRBJ1-2	once	TGTGCCAGCAGTTTAGCGCGGAGGCATGGCTACACCTTC	CASSLARRHGYTF
TRBV6-1	-	TRBJ1-1	-	TGTGCCAGCAGTGAACAGGGGATTGGCACTGAAGCTTTCTTT	CASSEQGIGTEAFF
TRBV7-9	-	TRBJ2-2	-	TGTGCCAGCAGCTTCGGCGGGGAGCTGTTTTTT	CASSFGGELFF
TRBV7-9	-	TRBJ2-2	-	TGTGCCAGCAGCTTAACAGGAACGAACACCGGGGAGCTGTTTTTT	CASSLTGTNTGELFF
TRBV6-2/TRBV6-3	TRBD2	TRBJ2-7	-	TGTGCCAGCAGTCGGACTAGCGGGAGGGCCATTGACGAGCAGTACTTC	CASSRTSGRAIDEQYF
TRBV27	TRBD2	TRBJ2-7	-	TGTGCCAGCAGTTCTGGGCGACTTGCGGGGGCCTACGAGCAGTACTTC	CASSSGRLAGAYEQYF
TRBV27	-	TRBJ1-5	-	TGTGCCAGCAGTTTAATAAGGAGCAATCAGCCCCAGCATTTT	CASSLIRSNQPQHF
TRBV9	-	TRBJ1-5	-	TGTGCCAGCAGCTCAGGGCGGGGTGATCAGCCCCAGCATTTT	CASSSGRGDQPQHF
TRBV10-3	TRBD1	TRBJ2-2	-	TGTGCCATCAGTCCAGAGACAGGGGTTCGATTTGCCGGGGAGCTGTTTTTT	CAISPETGVRFAGELFF
TRBV29-1	-	TRBJ2-1	-	TGCAGCGTTGATCGGGCGGCAGGGGCCTACAATGAGCAGTTCTTC	CSVDRAAGAYNEQFF
TRBV5-1	-	TRBJ1-6	-	TGCGCCAGCAGCGACGGAACTTTGGGCCCCCTCCACTTT	CASSDGTLGPLHF
TRBV7-9	TRBD1	TRBJ1-2	-	TGTGCCAGCAGCCCGGGACAGTTC	CASSPGQF
TRBV27	-	TRBJ1-1	once	TGTGCCAGCAGTTTACGGGGCGGGTACACTGAAGCTTTCTTT	CASSLRGGYTEAFF
TRBV6-4	-	TRBJ2-2	-	TGTGCCAGCAGTGGGATCACCGGGGAGCTGTTTTTT	CASSGITGELFF
TRBV12-3/TRBV12-4	-	TRBJ2-7	-	TGTGCCAGCAGCCTGACACCACTCTTAGCCGCGTACTTC	CASSLTPLLAAYF
TRBV6-5	TRBD2	TRBJ2-7	-	TGTGCCAGCAGTATGACTAGCGGAAGCTACGAGCAGTACTTC	CASSMTSGSYEQYF
TRBV18	-	TRBJ2-7	-	TGTGCCAGCGGGAATTTCGTCTACTACGAGCAGTACTTC	CASGNFVYYEQYF
TRBV7-8	TRBD2	TRBJ2-5	few	TGTGCCAGCAGCTTAGGGACAGGGTTGACTAGCGGGACACAAGAGACCCAGTACTTC	CASSLGTGLTSGTQETQYF
TRBV25-1	TRBD1	TRBJ1-1	-	TGTGCCAGCAGCCAGGCAGGGGGACCGGAGGGGACTGAAGCTTTCTTT	CASSQAGGPEGTEAFF
TRBV5-1	-	TRBJ2-1	-	TGCGCCAGCAGCTTGGAGACCTACAATGAGCAGTTCTTC	CASSLETYNEQFF
TRBV27	TRBD2	TRBJ2-1	-	TGTGCCAGCAATCCGGGAGGAAGCGGTGAGCAGTTCTTC	CASNPGGSGEQFF
TRBV5-5	-	TRBJ1-5	-	TGTGCCAGCAGCTCCGGGACACTTAGCAATCAGCCCCAGCATTTT	CASSSGTLSNQPQHF
TRBV30	-	TRBJ1-5	-	TGTGCCTGGAGTGCTCGGTGGGATATCGGGCAGCCCCAGCATTTT	CAWSARWDIGQPQHF